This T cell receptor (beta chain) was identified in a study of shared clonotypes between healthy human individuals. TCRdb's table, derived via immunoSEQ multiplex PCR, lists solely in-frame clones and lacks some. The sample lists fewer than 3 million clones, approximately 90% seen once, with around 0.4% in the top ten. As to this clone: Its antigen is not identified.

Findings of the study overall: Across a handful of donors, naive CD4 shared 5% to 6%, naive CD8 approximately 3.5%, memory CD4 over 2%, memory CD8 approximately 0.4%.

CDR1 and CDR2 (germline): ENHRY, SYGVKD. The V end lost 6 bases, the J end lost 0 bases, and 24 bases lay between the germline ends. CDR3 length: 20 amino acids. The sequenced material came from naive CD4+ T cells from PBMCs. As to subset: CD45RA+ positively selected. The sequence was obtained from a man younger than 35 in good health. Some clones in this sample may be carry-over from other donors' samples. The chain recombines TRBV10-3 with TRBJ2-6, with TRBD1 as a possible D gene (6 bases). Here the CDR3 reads CAISNALGTTHSSGANVLTF. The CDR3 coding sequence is TGTGCCATCAGCAACGCCCTCGGGACAACCCATAGCTCTGGGGCCAACGTCCTGACTTTC.